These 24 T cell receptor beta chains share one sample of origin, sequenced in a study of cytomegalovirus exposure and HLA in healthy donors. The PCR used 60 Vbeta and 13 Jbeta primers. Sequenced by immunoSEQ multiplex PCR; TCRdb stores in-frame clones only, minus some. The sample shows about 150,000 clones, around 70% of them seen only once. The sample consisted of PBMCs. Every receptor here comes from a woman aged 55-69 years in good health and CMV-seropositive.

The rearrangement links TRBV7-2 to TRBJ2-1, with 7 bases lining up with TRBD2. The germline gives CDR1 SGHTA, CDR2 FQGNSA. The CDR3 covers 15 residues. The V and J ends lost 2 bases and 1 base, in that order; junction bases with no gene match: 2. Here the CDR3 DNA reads TGTGCCAGCAGCTTAATAGCGGGTTCCTACAATGAGCAGTTCTTC. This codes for CASSLIAGSYNEQFF.

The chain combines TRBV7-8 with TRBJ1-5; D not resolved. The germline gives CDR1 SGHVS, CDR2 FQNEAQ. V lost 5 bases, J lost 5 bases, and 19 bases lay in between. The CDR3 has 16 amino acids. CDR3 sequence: CASSILGDWRHQPQHF. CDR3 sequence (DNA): TGTGCCAGCAGCATTCTCGGCGACTGGAGGCATCAGCCCCAGCATTTT. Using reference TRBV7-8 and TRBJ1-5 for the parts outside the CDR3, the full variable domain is GAGVSQSPRYKVAKRGQDVALRCDPISGHVSLFWYQQALGQGPEFLTYFQNEAQLDKSGLPSDRFFAERPEGSVSTLKIQRTQQEDSAVYLCASSILGDWRHQPQHFGDGTRLSIL.

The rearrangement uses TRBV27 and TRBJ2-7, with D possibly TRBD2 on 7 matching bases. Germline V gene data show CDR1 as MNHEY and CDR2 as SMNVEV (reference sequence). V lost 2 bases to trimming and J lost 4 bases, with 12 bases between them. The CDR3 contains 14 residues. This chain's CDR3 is CASSLARGGYEQYF. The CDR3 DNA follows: TGTGCCAGCAGTTTAGCCAGGGGAGGGTACGAGCAGTACTTC.

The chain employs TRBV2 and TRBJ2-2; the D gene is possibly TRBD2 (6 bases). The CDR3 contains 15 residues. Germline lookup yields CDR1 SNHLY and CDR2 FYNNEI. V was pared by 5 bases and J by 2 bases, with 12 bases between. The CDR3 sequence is CASSKTRPNTGELFF. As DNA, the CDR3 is TGTGCCAGCAGTAAGACTAGACCCAACACCGGGGAGCTGTTTTTT.

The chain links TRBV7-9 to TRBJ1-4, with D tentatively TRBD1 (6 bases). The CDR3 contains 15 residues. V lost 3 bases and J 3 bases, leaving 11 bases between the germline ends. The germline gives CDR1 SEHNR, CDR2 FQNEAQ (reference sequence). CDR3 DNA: TGTGCCAGCAGCTTTAGTGGGGGCCCTAATGAAAAACTGTTTTTT. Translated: CASSFSGGPNEKLFF.

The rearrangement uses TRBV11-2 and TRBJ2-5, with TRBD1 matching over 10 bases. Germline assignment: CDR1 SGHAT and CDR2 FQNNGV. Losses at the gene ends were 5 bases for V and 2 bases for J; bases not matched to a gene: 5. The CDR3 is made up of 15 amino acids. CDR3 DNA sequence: TGTGCCAGCAGCCTAGGACAGGGGGGGCAAGAGACCCAGTACTTC. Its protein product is CASSLGQGGQETQYF.

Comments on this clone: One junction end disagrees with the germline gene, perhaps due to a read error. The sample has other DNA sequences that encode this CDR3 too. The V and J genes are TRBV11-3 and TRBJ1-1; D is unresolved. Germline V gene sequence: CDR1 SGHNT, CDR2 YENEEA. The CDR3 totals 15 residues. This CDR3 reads CASSPPVEGHTEAFF. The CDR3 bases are TGTGCCAGCAGCCCCCCTGTGGAGGGCCACACCGAAGCTTTCTTT.

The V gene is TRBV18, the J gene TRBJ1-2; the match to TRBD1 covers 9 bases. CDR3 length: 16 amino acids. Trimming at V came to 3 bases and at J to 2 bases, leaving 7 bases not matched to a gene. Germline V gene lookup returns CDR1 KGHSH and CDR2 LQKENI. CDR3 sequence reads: CASSPTGDRVNYGYTF. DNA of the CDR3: TGTGCCAGCTCACCCACAGGGGACAGGGTGAACTATGGCTACACCTTC.

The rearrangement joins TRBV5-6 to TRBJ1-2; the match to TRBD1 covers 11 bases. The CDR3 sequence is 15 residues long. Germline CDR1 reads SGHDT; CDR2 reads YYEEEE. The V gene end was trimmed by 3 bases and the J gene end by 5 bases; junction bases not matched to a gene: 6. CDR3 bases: TGTGCCAGCAGCTCCAAGGACAGGGGGCATTATGGCTACACCTTC. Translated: CASSSKDRGHYGYTF.

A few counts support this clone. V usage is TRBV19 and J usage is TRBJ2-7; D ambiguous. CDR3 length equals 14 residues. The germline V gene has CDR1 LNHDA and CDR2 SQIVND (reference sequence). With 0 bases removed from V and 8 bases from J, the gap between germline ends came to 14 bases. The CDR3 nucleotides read TGTGCCAGTAGTATAGACGGAGTCGGTTATCAGCAGTACTTC. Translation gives CASSIDGVGYQQYF.

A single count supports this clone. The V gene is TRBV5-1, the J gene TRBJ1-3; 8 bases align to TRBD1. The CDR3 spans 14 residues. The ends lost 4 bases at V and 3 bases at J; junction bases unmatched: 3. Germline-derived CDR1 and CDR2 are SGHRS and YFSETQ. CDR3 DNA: TGCGCCAGCAGCCCAGGACAGGGTGGAAACACCATATATTTT. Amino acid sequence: CASSPGQGGNTIYF.

The CDR3 protein is CASRPRGGVNTEAFF. The CDR3 nucleotides read TGTGCCAGCAGACCCCGGGGGGGAGTGAACACTGAAGCTTTCTTT. The V gene is TRBV28, the J gene TRBJ1-1, with a weak D call TRBD1 (5 bases). This CDR3 is built from 15 residues. V was shortened by 6 bases and J by 0 bases, with 14 bases between the two germline ends. Looked up from germline, CDR1 is MDHEN and CDR2 is SYDVKM.

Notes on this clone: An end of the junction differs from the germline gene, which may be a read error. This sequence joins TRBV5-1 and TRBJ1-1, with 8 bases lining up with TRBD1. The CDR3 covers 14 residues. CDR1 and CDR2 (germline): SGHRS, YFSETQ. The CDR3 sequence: CASSSGGLNAEAFF. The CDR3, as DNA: TGCGCCAGCAGCTCAGGGGGCCTGAACGCTGAAGCTTTCTTT.

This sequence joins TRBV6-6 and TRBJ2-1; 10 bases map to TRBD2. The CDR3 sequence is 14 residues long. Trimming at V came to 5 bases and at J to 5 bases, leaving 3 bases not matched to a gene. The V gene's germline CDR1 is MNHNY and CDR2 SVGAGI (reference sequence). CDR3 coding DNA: TGTGCCAGCAGTCCAGCGGGAGGGGACAATGAGCAGTTCTTC. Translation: CASSPAGGDNEQFF.

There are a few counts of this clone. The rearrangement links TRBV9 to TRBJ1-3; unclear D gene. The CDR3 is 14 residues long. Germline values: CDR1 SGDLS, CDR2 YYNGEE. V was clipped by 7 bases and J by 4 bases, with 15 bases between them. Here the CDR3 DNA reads TGTGCCAGCGGGAGCGGCCTTGGAGGAAACACCATATATTTT. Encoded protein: CASGSGLGGNTIYF. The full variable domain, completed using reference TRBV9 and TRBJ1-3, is DSGVTQTPKHLITATGQRVTLRCSPRSGDLSVYWYQQSLDQGLQFLIQYYNGEERAKGNILERFSAQQFPDLHSELNLSSLELGDSALYFCASGSGLGGNTIYFGEGSWLTVV.

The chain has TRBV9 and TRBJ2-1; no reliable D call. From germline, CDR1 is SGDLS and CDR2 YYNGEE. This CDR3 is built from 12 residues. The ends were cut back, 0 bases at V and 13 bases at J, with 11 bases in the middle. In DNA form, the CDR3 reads TGTGCCAGCAGCGTAGTCTCCAGCGTACAGTTCTTC. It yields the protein CASSVVSSVQFF.

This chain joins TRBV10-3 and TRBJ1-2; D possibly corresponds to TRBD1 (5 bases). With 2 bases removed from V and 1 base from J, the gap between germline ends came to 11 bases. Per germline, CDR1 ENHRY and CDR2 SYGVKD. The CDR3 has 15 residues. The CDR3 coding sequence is TGTGCCATCAGTGAGGCTTCAGGGAATAACTATGGCTACACCTTC. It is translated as CAISEASGNNYGYTF.

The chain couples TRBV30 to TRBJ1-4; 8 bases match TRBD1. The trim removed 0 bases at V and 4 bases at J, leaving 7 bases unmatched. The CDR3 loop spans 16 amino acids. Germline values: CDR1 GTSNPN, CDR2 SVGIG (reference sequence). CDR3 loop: CAWSVHRTGLNEKLFF. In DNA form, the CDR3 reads TGTGCCTGGAGTGTACACAGGACAGGGCTTAATGAAAAACTGTTTTTT.

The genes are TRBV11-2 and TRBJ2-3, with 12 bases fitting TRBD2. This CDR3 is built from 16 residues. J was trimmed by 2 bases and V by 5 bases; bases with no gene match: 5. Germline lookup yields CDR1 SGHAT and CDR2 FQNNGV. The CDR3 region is CASSLTSGRNTDTQYF. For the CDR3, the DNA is TGTGCCAGCAGCCTGACTAGCGGGAGAAACACAGATACGCAGTATTTT.

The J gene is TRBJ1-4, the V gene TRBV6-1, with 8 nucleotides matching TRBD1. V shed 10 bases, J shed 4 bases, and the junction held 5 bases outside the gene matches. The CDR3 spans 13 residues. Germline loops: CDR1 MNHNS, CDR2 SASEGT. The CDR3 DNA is TGTGCCACCGGGACAGGCAATAATGAAAAACTGTTTTTT. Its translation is CATGTGNNEKLFF.

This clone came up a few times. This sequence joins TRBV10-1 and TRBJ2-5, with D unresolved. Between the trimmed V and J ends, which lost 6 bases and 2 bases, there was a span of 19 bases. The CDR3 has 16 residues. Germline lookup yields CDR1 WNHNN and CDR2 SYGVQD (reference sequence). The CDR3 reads CASRLRPPRVQETQYF. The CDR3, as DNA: TGCGCCAGCAGGTTAAGACCCCCTAGAGTGCAAGAGACCCAGTACTTC.

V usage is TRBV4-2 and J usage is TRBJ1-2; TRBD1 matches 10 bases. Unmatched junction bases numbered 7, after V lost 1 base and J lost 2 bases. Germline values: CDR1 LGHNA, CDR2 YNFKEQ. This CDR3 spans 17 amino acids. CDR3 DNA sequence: TGTGCCAGCAGCCAAGGAGGGGTGGACAGGGGGAACTATGGCTACACCTTC. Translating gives CASSQGGVDRGNYGYTF.

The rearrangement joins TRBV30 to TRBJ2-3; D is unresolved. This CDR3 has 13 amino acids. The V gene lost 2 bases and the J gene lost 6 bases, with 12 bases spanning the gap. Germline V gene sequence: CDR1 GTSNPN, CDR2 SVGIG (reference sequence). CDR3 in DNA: TGTGCCTGGAGTTCTAGTTATGCGGATACGCAGTATTTT. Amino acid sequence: CAWSSSYADTQYF.

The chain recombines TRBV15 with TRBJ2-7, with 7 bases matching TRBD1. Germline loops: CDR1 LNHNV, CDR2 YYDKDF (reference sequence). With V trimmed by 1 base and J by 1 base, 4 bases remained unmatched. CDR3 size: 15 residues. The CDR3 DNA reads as TGTGCCACCAGCAGAGGAGGGACAGTGTCCTACGAGCAGTACTTC. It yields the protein CATSRGGTVSYEQYF.